These 10 T cell receptor beta chains were sequenced from one sample in a study of T cell repertoires in cytomegalovirus infection. From the reads, TCRdb called clonotypes with MiXCR, one entry per CDR3 protein. The sample consists of 200,000 to 300,000 distinct CDR3 sequences, approximately 13% of them appearing once. Sequenced input: PBMCs. Receptors were obtained from a human donor in good health (CMV status not recorded). Some clones in this sample may be carry-over from other donors' samples.

In this sample, this clonotype turned up many times. The chain uses TRBV7-8 and TRBJ1-2, with D perhaps TRBD1 (6 bases). CDR3 length: 14 residues. V shed 1 base and J shed 6 bases, with 12 bases lying between them. Germline CDR1 SGHVS, CDR2 FQNEAQ. The CDR3: CASSLGQGKDGYTF. The CDR3 DNA reads TGTGCCAGCAGCTTAGGGCAGGGGAAGGATGGCTACACCTTC.

This clonotype came up a few times. V and J are TRBV4-3 and TRBJ2-2; D gene unclear. V lost 1 base and J lost 5, with 14 bases in between. The CDR3 is 16 residues long. Looked up from germline, CDR1 is LGHNA and CDR2 is YSLEER. The CDR3 loop reads CASSQAAPFLTGELFF. CDR3 nucleotides: TGCGCCAGCAGCCAAGCAGCCCCGTTTTTGACCGGGGAGCTGTTTTTT.

The chain recombines TRBV29-1 with TRBJ2-2; TRBD2 matches 11 bases. From germline, CDR1 is SQVTM and CDR2 ANQGSEA. Trimming took 7 bases from V and 8 from J; bases not matched to a gene: 12. CDR3 length: 15 amino acids. CDR3 loop: CSASPLAGVRGELFF. The CDR3 DNA follows: TGCAGCGCAAGCCCACTAGCGGGAGTAAGGGGGGAGCTGTTTTTT.

This clonotype has at least ten counts. The gene calls are TRBV6-4 and TRBJ2-3; D possibly corresponds to TRBD2 (5 bases). Germline CDR1 is MRHNA and CDR2 is SNTAGT. The CDR3 runs to 14 residues. With 3 bases removed from V and 0 bases from J, the gap between germline ends came to 7 bases. DNA of the CDR3: TGTGCCAGCAGTGAACGGGGTAGCACAGATACGCAGTATTTT. It yields the protein CASSERGSTDTQYF.

This clonotype was seen many times. The rearrangement joins TRBV15 to TRBJ1-2; weak D call: TRBD1 (5 bases). The CDR3 consists of 15 residues. Trimming stripped 0 bases from V and 2 bases from J, with 10 bases between. Per the germline V gene, CDR1 is LNHNV and CDR2 is YYDKDF (reference sequence). In nucleotides, the CDR3 is TGTGCCACCAGCAGAGATTTACAGGACAACTATGGCTACACCTTC. Protein: CATSRDLQDNYGYTF.

The table lists this clonotype with many counts. Here the CDR3 reads CASSFGTNYGYTF. CDR3 nucleotide sequence: TGTGCCAGCAGCTTCGGGACAAACTATGGCTACACCTTC. V usage is TRBV7-2 and J usage is TRBJ1-2; tentatively, D is TRBD1 (6 bases). Trimming left V 3 bases short and J 2 bases short, with 7 bases between. Germline CDR1 and CDR2: SGHTA and FQGNSA. There are 13 residues in the CDR3.

This clonotype was counted only a few times. CDR3 bases: TGTGCCAGCAGCGGACAGGGTGCGCAGTATTTT. Translated: CASSGQGAQYF. The chain recombines TRBV7-3 with TRBJ2-3, with 8 bases aligning to TRBD1. With V trimmed by 5 bases and J by 10 bases, 2 bases remained unmatched. This CDR3 spans 11 amino acids. Germline values: CDR1 SGHTA, CDR2 FQGTGA. Supplemented by reference TRBV7-3 and TRBJ2-3, the full variable domain reads GAGVSQTPSNKVTEKGKYVELRCDPISGHTALYWYRQSLGQGPEFLIYFQGTGAADDSGLPNDRFFAVRPEGSVSTLKIQRTERGDSAVYLCASSGQGAQYFGPGTRLTVL.

This clonotype was observed a few times. This chain joins TRBV7-2 and TRBJ1-1; D is possibly TRBD1 (5 bases). Looked up from germline, CDR1 is SGHTA and CDR2 is FQGNSA. Between the trimmed V and J ends, which lost 6 bases and 7 bases, there was a span of 18 bases. CDR3 length equals 14 residues. The DNA for the CDR3 is TGTGCCAGCAGGCCGGGACCCTTGGGTATTGAAGCTTTCTTT. Translating gives CASRPGPLGIEAFF.

The sample holds many counts of this clonotype. The CDR3 ends on some other residue instead of the conserved phenylalanine or tryptophan, so this is likely a read error. Because the CDR3's place on the DNA is in doubt, the DNA is left out and the CDR3 is given as listed by TCRdb. The rearrangement joins TRBV12-3 or TRBV12-4 to TRBJ2-1. The CDR3 length is 11 residues, termini included. CDR3: CASSLGQSPII.

The chain uses TRBV20-1 and TRBJ1-2, with D perhaps matching TRBD1 (6 bases). The length of the CDR3 is 15 residues. Germline CDR1 DFQATT, CDR2 SNEGSKA (reference sequence). The germline V and J ends were trimmed by 7 bases and 2 bases, with 20 bases remaining between them. The CDR3 loop is CSVPGPTGLNYGYTF. DNA for the CDR3: TGCAGTGTCCCCGGCCCGACAGGTCTCAACTATGGCTACACCTTC.